The following is a TCR beta chain sequence with its context. Its antigen is not identified. V was clipped by 1 base and J by 4 bases, with 15 bases between them. The CDR3 length is 16 residues. Germline V CDR1 and CDR2: SEHNR, FQNEAQ (reference sequence). The PCR made use of 60 Vbeta and 13 Jbeta primers. Repertoires were generated with immunoSEQ multiplex PCR, while TCRdb's copy carries only in-frame clones and drops some. The repertoire holds 150,000 to 200,000 clones, roughly 13% seen once, with 7.8% in the top ten. The sample is drawn from a study of cytomegalovirus exposure and HLA in healthy donors. General observations from the study: Altogether, more than 150 TCR beta chains were recorded as cytomegalovirus-associated. Further analysis was carried out later, and it showed several of the most significant clusters appearing linked to common viral pathogens. Clonal expansion, a later analysis showed, was greater in HLA-associated TCR beta chains than in equally common others.

The chain links TRBV7-9 to TRBJ2-3; D possibly corresponds to TRBD2 (6 bases). Sequencing was carried out using PBMCs. This clonotype was obtained from a man aged 50-59 years in good health and CMV-seropositive. CDR3 sequence (DNA): TGTGCCAGCAGCTTAGGGGAGGTCCCGCAGTCAGATACGCAGTATTTT. Translation: CASSLGEVPQSDTQYF.